The rows below give T cell receptor beta chains drawn from one sample of a study of cytomegalovirus exposure and HLA in healthy donors. Libraries were prepared by immunoSEQ multiplex PCR; TCRdb keeps only in-frame clonotypes and omits some of them. This table has 99,000 or so clones, about three quarters appearing once. Input material: PBMCs. The receptors were gathered from a woman under 30 in good health and CMV-seropositive. Each CDR3 is given with its conserved first and last residue. Each record gives: J gene, V gene, clone size, D gene, CDR3 DNA, CDR3 protein. The D gene is left open where the match is weak. Part of the rows lack a size; the others show once, few, many or a class for expanded clones.

TRBJ1-1 TRBV7-6 once . TGTGCCAGCAGCCTTGTGGGAGCTGAAGCTTTCTTT CASSLVGAEAFF
TRBJ2-1 TRBV18 . TRBD2 TGTGCCAGCTCAGACAGGACTAGCGGGAGCAATGAGCAGTTCTTC CASSDRTSGSNEQFF
TRBJ2-7 TRBV5-6 . . TGTGCCAGCAGCCGGACAGAAAGCTCCTACGAGCAGTACTTC CASSRTESSYEQYF
TRBJ1-5 TRBV7-2 . . TGTGCCAGCAGCTTAGTCCATGATCAGCCCCAGCATTTT CASSLVHDQPQHF
TRBJ1-5 TRBV4-1 . TRBD1 TGCGCCAGCAGCCAAGTTATAGGGGGCCGGGTAGGCAATCAGCCCCAGCATTTT CASSQVIGGRVGNQPQHF
TRBJ2-1 TRBV30 . TRBD2 TGTGCCTGGGGGACTATCCTATCCAATGAGCAGTTCTTC CAWGTILSNEQFF
TRBJ2-1 TRBV6-4 many . TGTGCCAGCAGTGACTCCGAGACTTCTGGCAATGAGCAGTTCTTC CASSDSETSGNEQFF
TRBJ2-7 TRBV5-1 . TRBD1 TGCGCCAGCACCACCGGACAGGGGAGAAACGAGCAGTACTTC CASTTGQGRNEQYF
TRBJ2-2 TRBV30 . TRBD1 TGTGCCTGGAAGGGACAGGGGACCGGGGAGCTGTTTTTT CAWKGQGTGELFF
TRBJ1-3 TRBV30 . . TGTGCCTGGACCACCGGGGGGAGAAACACCATATATTTT CAWTTGGRNTIYF
TRBJ2-7 TRBV4-1 . TRBD2 TGCGCCAGCAGCCAAGAGACTAGCGGGAGGGTCGAGCAGTACTTC CASSQETSGRVEQYF
TRBJ2-5 TRBV20-1 . . TGCAGTGCCGGGGTAAGAGAGACCCAGTACTTC CSAGVRETQYF
TRBJ1-5 TRBV2 . TRBD1 TGTGCCAGCAGTGAAGGCACAGGGGCTCAGCCCCAGCATTTT CASSEGTGAQPQHF
TRBJ1-1 TRBV29-1 . . TGCAGCGTTGAGACCACAGGGAACACTGAAGCTTTCTTT CSVETTGNTEAFF
TRBJ1-2 TRBV28 . TRBD1 TGTGCCAGCAGTACCGGGACAGCCTACCCGGGAGTCTATGGCTACACCTTC CASSTGTAYPGVYGYTF
TRBJ2-1 TRBV5-6 . . TGTGCCAGCAGCTTAGGGGGGGTGGGGCAGTTCTTC CASSLGGVGQFF
TRBJ1-5 TRBV19 once . TGTGCCAGTAGTACTTATGCGGGGGCGATGGACCCCCAGCATTTT CASSTYAGAMDPQHF
TRBJ1-1 TRBV27 . . TGTGCCAGCAGTTTCGGAGGGGAAGCTTTCTTT CASSFGGEAFF
TRBJ2-7 TRBV6-1 few . TGTGCCAGCTCGGGACATCAGGTGGGGGAGCAGTACTTC CASSGHQVGEQYF
TRBJ2-1 TRBV27 . . TGTGCCAGCAGTTTATCACTAGCCGACAATGAGCAGTTCTTC CASSLSLADNEQFF
TRBJ1-1 TRBV18 . . TGTGCCAGCTCACATATAGGACAGTCGAACACTGAAGCTTTCTTT CASSHIGQSNTEAFF
TRBJ1-2 TRBV2 . TRBD1 TGTGCCAGCCGACAGGGGTTAACTGGCTACACCTTC CASRQGLTGYTF
TRBJ2-7 TRBV2 . . TGTGCCAGCAGTGCATTAGATGTGCAGTACTTC CASSALDVQYF
TRBJ2-2 TRBV7-6 . TRBD1 TGTGCCAGCAGCCTTACAGGGGACCCCACCGGGGAGCTGTTTTTT CASSLTGDPTGELFF
TRBJ1-1 TRBV2 few . TGTGCCAGCAATCGATTGAGGAACCCCACTGAAGCTTTCTTT CASNRLRNPTEAFF
TRBJ1-4 TRBV5-1 . . TGCGCCAGCAGCTTGGGCGCCCTGAAGGGGCAGGGGGAAAAACTGTTTTTT CASSLGALKGQGEKLFF
TRBJ2-1 TRBV9 . TRBD2 TGTGCCAGCAGCGTAGTAGCGGGGGAATACAATGAGCAGTTCTTC CASSVVAGEYNEQFF